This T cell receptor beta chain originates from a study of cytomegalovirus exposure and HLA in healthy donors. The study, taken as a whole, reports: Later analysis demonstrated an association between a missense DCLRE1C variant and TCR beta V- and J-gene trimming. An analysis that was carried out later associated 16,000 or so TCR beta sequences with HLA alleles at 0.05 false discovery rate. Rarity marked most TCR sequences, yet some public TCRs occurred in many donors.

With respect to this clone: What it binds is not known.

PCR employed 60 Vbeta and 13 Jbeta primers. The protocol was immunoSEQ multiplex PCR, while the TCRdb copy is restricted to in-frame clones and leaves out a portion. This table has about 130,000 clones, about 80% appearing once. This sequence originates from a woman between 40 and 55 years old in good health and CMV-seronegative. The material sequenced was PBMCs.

The chain's CDR3 is CASSLGFGEKLFF. The CDR3, as DNA: TGTGCCAGCAGCTTAGGCTTCGGGGAAAAACTGTTTTTT. The chain carries TRBV11-2 and TRBJ1-4; D remains ambiguous. The CDR3 is made up of 13 amino acids. V lost 1 base, J lost 8 bases, and 8 bases lay in between. Germline V gene data show CDR1 as SGHAT and CDR2 as FQNNGV. Complete variable domain (other parts from reference TRBV11-2 and TRBJ1-4): EAGVAQSPRYKIIEKRQSVAFWCNPISGHATLYWYQQILGQGPKLLIQFQNNGVVDDSQLPKDRFSAERLKGVDSTLKIQPAKLEDSAVYLCASSLGFGEKLFFGSGTQLSVL.